These 15 T cell receptor beta chains came from one sample sequenced in a study of cytomegalovirus exposure and HLA in healthy donors. Primers: 60 Vbeta forward and 13 Jbeta reverse. Clones were read by immunoSEQ multiplex PCR, and TCRdb kept only the in-frame ones, dropping some. This sample carries 150,000 to 200,000 clones, roughly 70% of them seen once, and the ten largest clones take roughly 3%. Specimen: PBMCs. All receptors come from a woman aged 45-65 years in good health and CMV-seropositive.

The V call is TRBV4-1, the J call TRBJ2-5; D is unclear. CDR3 size: 15 residues. Germline V gives CDR1 MGHRA, CDR2 YSYEKL. The V and J ends lost 4 bases and 5 bases respectively, with 17 bases between them. CDR3 DNA: TGCGCCAGCAGCCTCCGAATCACTGATCTGGAGACCCAGTACTTC. The encoded protein is CASSLRITDLETQYF.

The chain uses TRBV29-1 and TRBJ2-1; the match to TRBD2 covers 8 bases. This CDR3 is built from 18 residues. V lost 0 bases to trimming and J lost 3 bases; unmatched junction nucleotides: 13. Germline loops: CDR1 SQVTM, CDR2 ANQGSEA. The CDR3 loop is CSVEDLRTSQTIYNEQFF. CDR3 sequence (DNA): TGCAGCGTTGAAGATCTTCGGACTAGCCAAACTATCTACAATGAGCAGTTCTTC.

The V call is TRBV19, the J call TRBJ2-3, with TRBD2 matching over 7 bases. The germline CDR1 and CDR2 sequences are LNHDA and SQIVND (reference sequence). With V trimmed by 8 bases and J by 0 bases, 2 bases remained unmatched. The CDR3 contains 13 residues. Here the CDR3 reads CASGSGSTDTQYF. DNA for the CDR3: TGTGCCAGTGGTAGCGGGAGCACAGATACGCAGTATTTT.

The CDR3 loop reads CASSGDRGDYGYTF. The DNA of the CDR3 is TGTGCCAGCAGTGGAGACAGGGGTGACTATGGCTACACCTTC. The rearrangement uses TRBV25-1 and TRBJ1-2; 8 bases map to TRBD1. CDR3 size: 14 residues. With 4 bases clipped from V and 3 bases from J, the junction kept 4 bases outside the gene matches. CDR1 is MGHDK, CDR2 SYGVNS, per germline.

This clone has just a few counts. The chain is built from TRBV11-2 and TRBJ2-1, with D perhaps TRBD1 (6 bases). The germline CDR1 and CDR2 sequences are SGHAT and FQNNGV. The CDR3 covers 15 residues. The V end was cut by 6 bases, the J end by 4 bases, with 16 bases between. Written as DNA, the CDR3 is TGTGCCAGCAGAACCTGGGGGCGCCGGTACAATGAGCAGTTCTTC. It encodes CASRTWGRRYNEQFF.

This chain connects TRBV2 to TRBJ2-7; 9 bases agree with TRBD2. The germline V gene has CDR1 SNHLY and CDR2 FYNNEI. The V segment lost 3 bases and the J segment 4 bases; nucleotides outside the gene matches: 4. This CDR3 region has 14 residues. The CDR3 protein is CASSDPSGKYEQYF. The CDR3 nucleotides are TGTGCCAGCAGTGATCCTAGCGGGAAATACGAGCAGTACTTC.

As DNA, the CDR3 is TGTGCCAGCAGCTTAGCAGGGGCTAACTATGGCTACACCTTC. Translating it yields CASSLAGANYGYTF. J is TRBJ1-2 and V is TRBV7-9; D may be TRBD1 (5 bases). Germline CDR1 is SEHNR and CDR2 is FQNEAQ (reference sequence). The CDR3 covers 14 residues. Trimming took 0 bases from V and 0 from J, leaving 5 bases between them.

This clone was detected only a few times. V and J are TRBV7-6 and TRBJ1-3; D unresolved. The CDR3 is 17 amino acids. CDR1 is SGHVS, CDR2 FNYEAQ, per germline. V lost 2 bases and J 0 bases, leaving 14 bases between the germline ends. For the CDR3, the DNA is TGTGCCAGCAGCTTATTTTTTACGAGGGACTCTGGAAACACCATATATTTT. The encoded protein is CASSLFFTRDSGNTIYF.

The chain joins TRBV27 to TRBJ1-5, with 8 bases that match TRBD1. The CDR3 is 15 amino acids. Per the germline V gene, CDR1 is MNHEY and CDR2 is SMNVEV (reference sequence). The ends lost 7 bases at V and 5 bases at J; junction bases unmatched: 10. The CDR3 DNA reads as TGTGCCAGCAAAACCGGGGCAGGGGGCTATCAGCCCCAGCATTTT. It yields the protein CASKTGAGGYQPQHF.

The rearrangement joins TRBV6-1 to TRBJ1-3, with TRBD1 matching 7 bases. Germline lookup yields CDR1 MNHNS and CDR2 SASEGT. This CDR3 comprises 16 residues. V lost 3 bases, J lost 0 bases, and 5 bases stayed unmatched. The CDR3 region has the DNA TGTGCCAGCAGTGATAGGGGGCAAAGCTCTGGAAACACCATATATTTT. It yields the protein CASSDRGQSSGNTIYF.

The rearrangement joins TRBV29-1 to TRBJ2-5; D unresolved. There are 11 residues in the CDR3. Germline values: CDR1 SQVTM, CDR2 ANQGSEA. Between the trimmed V and J ends, which lost 7 bases and 4 bases, there was a span of 10 bases. CDR3 bases: TGCAGCGGTAATTGGGCAGAGACCCAGTACTTC. This gives the protein CSGNWAETQYF.

This clone was seen a single time. The chain employs TRBV5-1 and TRBJ1-2; no clear D. Trimming stripped 0 bases from V and 4 bases from J, with 10 bases between. CDR1 and CDR2 from the germline V gene are SGHRS and YFSETQ. This CDR3 is 14 amino acids long. Here the CDR3 DNA reads TGCGCCAGCAGCTTGGCAGGCATCAGCTATGGCTACACCTTC. Its protein is CASSLAGISYGYTF.

This chain joins TRBV5-1 and TRBJ2-5, with D tentatively TRBD2 (5 bases). The CDR3 has 14 residues. The V end was cut by 2 bases, the J end by 2 bases, with 10 bases between. Germline V gene data show CDR1 as SGHRS and CDR2 as YFSETQ. The CDR3 DNA follows: TGCGCCAGCAGCTTACCTCTAGCACAAGAGACCCAGTACTTC. Its translation is CASSLPLAQETQYF.

This clone was observed a few times. The rearrangement links TRBV19 to TRBJ2-7; TRBD1 matches 9 bases. In germline, CDR1 is LNHDA, CDR2 SQIVND (reference sequence). The CDR3 is 16 residues long. Trimming took 6 bases from V and 3 from J; bases not matched to a gene: 12. The CDR3 DNA sequence: TGTGCCAGTAGGTATGGACACGGGACAGGGATCTACGAGCAGTACTTC. Translated, it gives CASRYGHGTGIYEQYF.

The rearrangement links TRBV5-6 to TRBJ1-2, with TRBD1 as a possible D gene (5 bases). V was shortened by 0 bases and J by 3 bases, with 12 bases between the two germline ends. The CDR3 extends over 15 amino acids. The V gene's germline CDR1 is SGHDT and CDR2 YYEEEE. This CDR3 reads CASSLAKARDYGYTF. DNA of the CDR3: TGTGCCAGCAGCTTGGCAAAGGCCAGGGACTATGGCTACACCTTC.